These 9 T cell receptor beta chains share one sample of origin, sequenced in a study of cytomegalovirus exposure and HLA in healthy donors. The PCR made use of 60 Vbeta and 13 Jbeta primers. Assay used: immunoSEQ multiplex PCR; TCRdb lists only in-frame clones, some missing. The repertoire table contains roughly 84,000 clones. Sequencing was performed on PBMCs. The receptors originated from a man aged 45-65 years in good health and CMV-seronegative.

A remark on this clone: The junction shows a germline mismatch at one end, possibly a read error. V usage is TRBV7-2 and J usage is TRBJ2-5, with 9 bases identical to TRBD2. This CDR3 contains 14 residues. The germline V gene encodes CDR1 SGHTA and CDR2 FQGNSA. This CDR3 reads CASNLGGGAETQYF. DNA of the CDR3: TGTGCCAGCAACTTAGGCGGGGGGGCGGAGACCCAGTACTTC.

The CDR3 coding sequence is TGTGCCAGCAGGTGGGGGGGGCGGGAAGAGACCCAGTACTTC. Residues: CASRWGGREETQYF. The chain carries TRBV11-2 and TRBJ2-5, with D perhaps matching TRBD2 (7 bases). CDR3 length: 14 amino acids. V was clipped by 6 bases and J by 3 bases, with 14 bases between them. Germline CDR1 SGHAT, CDR2 FQNNGV.

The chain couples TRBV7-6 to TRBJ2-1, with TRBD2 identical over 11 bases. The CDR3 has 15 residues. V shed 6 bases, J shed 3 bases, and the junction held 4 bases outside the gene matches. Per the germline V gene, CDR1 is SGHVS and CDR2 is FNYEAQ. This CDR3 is CASRNLAGGYNEQFF. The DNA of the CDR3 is TGTGCCAGCAGGAATCTAGCGGGGGGCTACAATGAGCAGTTCTTC. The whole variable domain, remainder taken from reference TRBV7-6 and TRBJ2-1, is GAGVSQSPRYKVTKRGQDVALRCDPISGHVSLYWYRQALGQGPEFLTYFNYEAQQDKSGLPNDRFSAERPEGSISTLTIQRTEQRDSAMYRCASRNLAGGYNEQFFGPGTRLTVL.

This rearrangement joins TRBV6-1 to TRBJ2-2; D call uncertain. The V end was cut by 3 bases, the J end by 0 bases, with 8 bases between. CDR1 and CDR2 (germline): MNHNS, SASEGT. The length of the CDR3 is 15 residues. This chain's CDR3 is CASSEWLANTGELFF. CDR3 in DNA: TGTGCCAGCAGTGAGTGGCTCGCGAACACCGGGGAGCTGTTTTTT.

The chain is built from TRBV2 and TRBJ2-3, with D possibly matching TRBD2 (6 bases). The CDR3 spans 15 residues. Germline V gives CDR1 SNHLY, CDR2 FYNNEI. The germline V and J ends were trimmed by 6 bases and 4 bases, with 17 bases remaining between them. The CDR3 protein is CASSRLAGSPDTQYF. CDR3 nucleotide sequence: TGTGCCAGCAGCCGCCTGGCGGGATCTCCAGATACGCAGTATTTT.

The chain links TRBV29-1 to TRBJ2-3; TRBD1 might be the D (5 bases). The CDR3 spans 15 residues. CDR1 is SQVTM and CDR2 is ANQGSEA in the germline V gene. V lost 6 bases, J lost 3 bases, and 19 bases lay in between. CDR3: CSVENLGARTDTQYF. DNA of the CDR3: TGCAGCGTAGAAAATTTAGGGGCAAGAACAGATACGCAGTATTTT.

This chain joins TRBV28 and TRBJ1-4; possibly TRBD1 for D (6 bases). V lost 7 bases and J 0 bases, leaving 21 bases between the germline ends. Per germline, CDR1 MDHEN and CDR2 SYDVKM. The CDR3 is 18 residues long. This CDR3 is CASTLGGASFATNEKLFF. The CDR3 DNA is TGTGCCAGCACCCTGGGGGGGGCCTCCTTTGCAACTAATGAAAAACTGTTTTTT.

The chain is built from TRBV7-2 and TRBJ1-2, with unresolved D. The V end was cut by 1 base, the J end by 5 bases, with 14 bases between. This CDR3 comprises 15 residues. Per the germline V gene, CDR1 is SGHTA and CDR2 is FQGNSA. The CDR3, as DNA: TGTGCCAGCAGCTTAGTCTTCCCGTCGACTTATGGCTACACCTTC. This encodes CASSLVFPSTYGYTF.

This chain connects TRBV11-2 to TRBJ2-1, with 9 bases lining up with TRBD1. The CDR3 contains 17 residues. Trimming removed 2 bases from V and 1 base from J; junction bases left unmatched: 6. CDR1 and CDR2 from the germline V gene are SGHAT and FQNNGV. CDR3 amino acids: CASSLRDRARSYNEQFF. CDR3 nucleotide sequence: TGTGCCAGCAGCTTAAGGGACAGGGCTCGTTCCTACAATGAGCAGTTCTTC.